The 23 T cell receptor beta chains reported below all come from one sample, sequenced in a study of molecular identifiers for immune sequencing clone quantification. One entry per CDR3 protein results from TCRdb running MiXCR on the PCR reads. The top ten hold roughly 0.85% of the sample, which has about 640,000 distinct CDR3 sequences, just under 20% seen once. The sequenced sample was naive CD8+ T cells from blood, with Jurkat cell RNA spiked in. Subset denoted: FACS-sorted CD8+CD4-CCR7+CD45RA+ naive T cells. Receptors originate from a human donor in good health. Some libraries in this study had Jurkat cell RNA spiked in.

This clonotype was seen ten or more times. V usage is TRBV2 and J usage is TRBJ1-4; D is ambiguous. Germline CDR1 is SNHLY and CDR2 is FYNNEI. Trimming stripped 2 bases from V and 5 bases from J, with 6 bases between. The CDR3 covers 13 residues. The CDR3 is CASSEWENEKLFF. CDR3 in DNA: TGTGCCAGCAGTGAATGGGAGAATGAAAAACTGTTTTTT.

The chain carries TRBV19 and TRBJ1-1; D gene uncertain. Germline CDR1 reads LNHDA; CDR2 reads SQIVND (reference sequence). This CDR3 is 11 amino acids long. V was trimmed by 8 bases and J by 4 bases, leaving 8 bases between them. The chain's CDR3 is CASEFGTEAFF. The CDR3 bases are TGTGCCAGTGAGTTTGGCACTGAAGCTTTCTTT.

At least ten counts were recorded for this clonotype. The chain uses TRBV4-1 and TRBJ2-7, with D possibly being TRBD2 (5 bases). Trimming left V 0 bases short and J 6 bases short, with 15 bases between. The CDR3 has 15 residues. The germline V gene has CDR1 MGHRA and CDR2 YSYEKL. In nucleotides, the CDR3 is TGCGCCAGCAGCCAAGATGCGGGTGGACTCCCCGAGCAGTACTTC. It codes for CASSQDAGGLPEQYF.

V and J are TRBV5-6 and TRBJ2-7; D is unresolved. The V and J ends lost 1 base and 2 bases respectively, with 19 bases between them. This CDR3 spans 17 amino acids. Germline CDR1 and CDR2: SGHDT and YYEEEE. The CDR3 reads CASSLYPPDSQAYEQYF. DNA for the CDR3: TGTGCCAGCAGCTTGTACCCACCCGACTCTCAGGCCTACGAGCAGTACTTC.

Comment on this clonotype: At one end, the junction sequence differs from germline, possibly due to a read error. The chain employs TRBV29-1 and TRBJ2-5; no firm D call. Per the germline V gene, CDR1 is SQVTM and CDR2 is ANQGSEA. CDR3 length: 13 amino acids. As DNA, the CDR3 is TGCGGCGTTGAAGATCGGCTAGAAGAGACCCAGTACTTC. This encodes CGVEDRLEETQYF.

This clonotype was picked up a small number of times. The V call is TRBV27, the J call TRBJ2-7; tentatively, D is TRBD2 (5 bases). Trimming shortened V by 5 bases and J by 2 bases, and 19 bases separated the two germline ends. The CDR3 contains 16 residues. Germline V gene lookup returns CDR1 MNHEY and CDR2 SMNVEV (reference sequence). This CDR3 is CASSAGLLSTPYEQYF. CDR3 in DNA: TGTGCCAGCAGTGCCGGACTGCTGAGCACGCCCTACGAGCAGTACTTC.

About this clonotype: A clone one base away is much larger, so this may be a read error. The chain combines TRBV27 with TRBJ2-7; weak D call: TRBD2 (6 bases). CDR3 length: 16 residues. Germline values: CDR1 MNHEY, CDR2 SMNVEV (reference sequence). Trimming removed 5 bases at V and 0 bases at J, with 17 bases between. The CDR3 is CASSPRLVESSYEQYF. CDR3 bases: TGTGCCAGCAGTCCCCGACTAGTGGAAAGCTCCTACGAGCAGTACTTC.

This clonotype was counted many times. The chain links TRBV5-1 to TRBJ2-2; 7 bases are shared with TRBD1. The CDR3 totals 16 residues. J gave up 3 bases and V 0 bases, and 5 bases lay outside the gene matches. The germline V gene has CDR1 SGHRS and CDR2 YFSETQ. The CDR3 region has the DNA TGCGCCAGCAGCTTGGACCAGGGGGTTTACACCGGGGAGCTGTTTTTT. Translation: CASSLDQGVYTGELFF.

The chain links TRBV9 to TRBJ2-1; TRBD1 aligns across 7 bases. Germline V gene lookup returns CDR1 SGDLS and CDR2 YYNGEE. This CDR3 is built from 16 residues. V lost 0 bases and J lost 1; bases outside the gene matches: 4. CDR3 nucleotides: TGTGCCAGCAGCGTAGGGGACAGCCGATCCTACAATGAGCAGTTCTTC. This sequence encodes CASSVGDSRSYNEQFF.

V usage is TRBV3-1 and J usage is TRBJ2-2, with 12 bases matching TRBD2. Per the germline V gene, CDR1 is LGHDT and CDR2 is YNNKEL (reference sequence). This CDR3 comprises 19 residues. The V segment lost 0 bases and the J segment 0 bases; nucleotides outside the gene matches: 5. The CDR3 DNA sequence: TGTGCCAGCAGCCAAGATCTAGCGGGGGGGCTCGCGAACACCGGGGAGCTGTTTTTT. This encodes CASSQDLAGGLANTGELFF.

For the CDR3, the DNA is TGCAGTGCTGGACAGGGCCTCCTCTCCGAGCAGTACTTC. As protein: CSAGQGLLSEQYF. The chain has TRBV20-1 and TRBJ2-7; 8 nucleotides align to TRBD1. J lost 6 bases, V lost 5 bases, and 9 bases had no gene match. This CDR3 comprises 13 residues. Looked up from germline, CDR1 is DFQATT and CDR2 is SNEGSKA (reference sequence).

This clonotype was detected ten times or more. The CDR3 loop reads CASSLGLAGGPYKDTQYF. The CDR3 DNA is TGTGCCAGCAGCTTGGGACTAGCGGGGGGGCCGTACAAAGATACGCAGTATTTT. The chain is built from TRBV7-2 and TRBJ2-3, with 16 bases that match TRBD2. Trimming at V came to 3 bases and at J to 5 bases, leaving 8 bases not matched to a gene. Per germline, CDR1 SGHTA and CDR2 FQGNSA. This CDR3 is built from 18 residues.

This clonotype was observed at least ten times. This chain joins TRBV4-1 and TRBJ2-3, with 8 bases matching TRBD2. The germline V gene has CDR1 MGHRA and CDR2 YSYEKL. Trimming removed 6 bases from V and 4 bases from J; junction bases left unmatched: 12. The CDR3 extends over 16 amino acids. The CDR3 DNA follows: TGCGCCAGCAGGAACAACGGGGGGGCCGGGCCAGATACGCAGTATTTT. Amino acid sequence: CASRNNGGAGPDTQYF.

Comment on this clonotype: Just one base apart from a much larger clone, this may be a read error. V and J are TRBV28 and TRBJ2-7; TRBD2 agrees at 12 bases. The germline V gene encodes CDR1 MDHEN and CDR2 SYDVKM. There are 19 residues in the CDR3. The CDR3 protein is CAGSPYGASGRAISYEQYF. DNA of the CDR3: TGTGCCGGCAGTCCCTACGGGGCTAGCGGGAGGGCCATATCCTACGAGCAGTACTTC.

For this clonotype: It may be a read error: a sequence one base away is much more abundant. The chain has TRBV30 and TRBJ1-2, with D hard to call. The V gene's germline CDR1 is GTSNPN and CDR2 SVGIG (reference sequence). Trimming shortened V by 5 bases and J by 4 bases, and 14 bases separated the two germline ends. This CDR3 has 13 residues. CDR3 sequence (DNA): TGTGCCTGGTCCCTCGGCAGAAGCTATGGCTACACCTTC. Translated, it gives CAWSLGRSYGYTF.

The V gene is TRBV6-2 or TRBV6-3, the J gene TRBJ2-7; 9 bases line up with TRBD2. Per the germline V gene, CDR1 is MNHEY and CDR2 is SVGEGT. CDR3 length equals 15 residues. With 6 bases clipped from V and 1 base from J, the junction kept 7 bases outside the gene matches. The CDR3 DNA sequence: TGTGCCAGCAGAGGTAGCGGGGGCACATCCTACGAGCAGTACTTC. Encoded protein: CASRGSGGTSYEQYF.

This clonotype was seen only a few times. A read error is likely, as this CDR3 ends without the conserved phenylalanine or tryptophan. V gene TRBV6-2 or TRBV6-3 combines with J gene TRBJ2-3, with 7 bases lining up with TRBD1. Germline loops: CDR1 MNHEY, CDR2 SVGEGT. There are 14 residues in the CDR3. J was trimmed by 4 bases and V by 6 bases; bases with no gene match: 7. CDR3 region: CASSHLQGPDTQYS. For the CDR3, the DNA is TGTGCCAGCAGCCATCTACAGGGGCCAGATACGCAGTATTCT.

The sample holds a few counts of this clonotype. The chain is built from TRBV2 and TRBJ1-4; D not resolved. Trimming pared 8 bases from V and 8 bases from J, leaving 12 bases between. CDR1 is SNHLY and CDR2 is FYNNEI in the germline V gene. The CDR3 spans 12 residues. CDR3 coding DNA: TGTGCCAGCTTAAGCAGAGTCGAAAAACTGTTTTTT. This codes for CASLSRVEKLFF.

This clonotype has a count of ten or more. Relative to the germline gene, one junction end is altered; a read error may explain this. The chain employs TRBV7-9 and TRBJ2-5, with TRBD2 matching 8 bases. Germline CDR1 and CDR2: SEHNR and FQNEAQ (reference sequence). CDR3 length: 14 residues. The CDR3 DNA reads TGCGCCAGCAGCCCCACTAGCGGAGAAGAGACCCAGTACTTC. Its protein product is CASSPTSGEETQYF.

The sample holds many counts of this clonotype. The rearrangement joins TRBV29-1 to TRBJ1-1, with TRBD1 identical over 8 bases. CDR1 SQVTM and CDR2 ANQGSEA come from the germline V gene. With V trimmed by 6 bases and J by 8 bases, 11 bases remained unmatched. The CDR3 is 13 amino acids. The CDR3 DNA follows: TGCAGCGTCCTCTGGTACCGGGACAGGGAAGCTTTCTTT. Protein product: CSVLWYRDREAFF.

Turning to this clonotype: A much larger clone is a single base away; this may be a read error. DNA for the CDR3: TGTGCCAGTCCCGGACAGCCCTCAACTAATGAAAAACTGTTTTTT. Translated: CASPGQPSTNEKLFF. The chain is built from TRBV2 and TRBJ1-4; D possibly corresponds to TRBD1 (6 bases). Looked up from germline, CDR1 is SNHLY and CDR2 is FYNNEI. V was trimmed by 9 bases and J by 0 bases, leaving 14 bases between them. The CDR3 has 15 amino acids.

This clonotype appeared many times. V and J are TRBV12-3 or TRBV12-4 and TRBJ2-7, with TRBD1 matching 10 bases. The CDR3 length is 14 residues. V was pared by 3 bases and J by 4 bases, with 3 bases of the junction left unmatched. This chain's CDR3 is CASSLGTGVYEQYF. The CDR3, as DNA: TGTGCCAGCAGTTTGGGGACAGGGGTTTACGAGCAGTACTTC.

This sequence joins TRBV18 and TRBJ1-3; maybe TRBD1 (6 bases). Germline loops: CDR1 KGHSH, CDR2 LQKENI. CDR3 size: 16 residues. V was cut by 2 bases and J by 0 bases, with 11 bases left in between. Here the CDR3 DNA reads TGTGCCAGCTCACCAACAGGGAACCCCTCTGGAAACACCATATATTTT. Residues: CASSPTGNPSGNTIYF.